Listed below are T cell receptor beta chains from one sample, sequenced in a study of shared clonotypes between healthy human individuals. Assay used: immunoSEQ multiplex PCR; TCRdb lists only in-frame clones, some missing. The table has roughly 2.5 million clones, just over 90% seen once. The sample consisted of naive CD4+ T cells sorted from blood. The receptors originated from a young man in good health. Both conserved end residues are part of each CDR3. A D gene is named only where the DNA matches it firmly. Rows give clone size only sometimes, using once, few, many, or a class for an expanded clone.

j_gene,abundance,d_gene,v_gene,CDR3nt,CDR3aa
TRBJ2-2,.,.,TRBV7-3,TGTGCCAGCAGCCCTATAAGGGGGACCGGGGAGCTGTTTTTT,CASSPIRGTGELFF
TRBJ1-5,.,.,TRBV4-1,TGCGCCAGCAGCCAAGCAGGGGCGGGGGGCAATCAGCCCCAGCATTTT,CASSQAGAGGNQPQHF
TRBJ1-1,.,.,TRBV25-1,TGTGCCAGCAGCAGGGCGGTAGGCACTGAAGCTTTCTTT,CASSRAVGTEAFF
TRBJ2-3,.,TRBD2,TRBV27,TGTGCCAGCAGTTTAATGCCCCTACGGGGGGGCCAAGATACGCAGTATTTT,CASSLMPLRGGQDTQYF
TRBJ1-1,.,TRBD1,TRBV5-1,TGCGCCAGCAGCTTGGTCTCGACAGGGGAACCTTTCTTT,CASSLVSTGEPFF
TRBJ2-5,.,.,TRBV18,TGTGCCAGCTCACCAGTCAGTAGCAGAGAGACCCAGTACTTC,CASSPVSSRETQYF
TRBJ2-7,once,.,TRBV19,TGTGCCAGTAGAAGACAGGCTAACCTTTACGAGCAGTACTTC,CASRRQANLYEQYF
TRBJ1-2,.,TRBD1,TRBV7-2,TGTGCCAGCAGCTTAGTAAGGGGGACAGGGAGTGGCTACACCTTC,CASSLVRGTGSGYTF
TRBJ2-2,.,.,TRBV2,TGTGCCAGCAGTTTGGACCAGACGAACACCGGGGAGCTGTTTTTT,CASSLDQTNTGELFF
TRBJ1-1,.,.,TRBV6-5,TGTGCCAGCAGTACAGCGATAAAAGCTTTCTTT,CASSTAIKAFF
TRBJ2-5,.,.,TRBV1,TGCACCAGCAGAGCCGGGACTAGCGGACTATTCCAAGAGACCCAGTACTTC,CTSRAGTSGLFQETQYF
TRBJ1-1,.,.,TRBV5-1,TGCGCCAGCAGCTTGAGAGGGTCCTTGGGGAACACTGAAGCTTTCTTT,CASSLRGSLGNTEAFF
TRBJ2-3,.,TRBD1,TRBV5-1,TGCGCCAGCAGACCAGGGGGCGCGGAAGACACGCAGTATTTT,CASRPGGAEDTQYF
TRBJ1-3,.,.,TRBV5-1,TGCGCCAGCAGCTTGGAACCCTCTGGAAACACCATATATTTT,CASSLEPSGNTIYF
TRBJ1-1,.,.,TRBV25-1,TGTGCCAGCAGTGATTCAGGTTACGCGACTGAAGCTTTCTTT,CASSDSGYATEAFF
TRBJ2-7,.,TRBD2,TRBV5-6,TGTGCCAGCAGCTTGACGGGGGCGTTCAGGACTAGCGGTGCCTACGAGCAGTACTTC,CASSLTGAFRTSGAYEQYF
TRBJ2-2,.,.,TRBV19,TGTGCCAGTAAGGTGACTCAGGAAAGGGAGCTGTTTTTT,CASKVTQERELFF
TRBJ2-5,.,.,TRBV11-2,TGTGCCAGCAGCTTTGGTCAGGAACAAGAGACCCAGTACTTC,CASSFGQEQETQYF
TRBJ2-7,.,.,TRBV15,TGTGCCACCAGCAGAGATCACGGAGGTACCTACGAGCAGTACTTC,CATSRDHGGTYEQYF
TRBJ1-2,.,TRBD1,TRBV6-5,TGTGCCAGCAGGCGGGGACAGGGGGCTTTCTATGGCTACACCTTC,CASRRGQGAFYGYTF
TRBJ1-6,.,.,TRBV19,TGTGCCAGTAGCGTTACAGGGCTCGGTTCACCCCTCCACTTT,CASSVTGLGSPLHF
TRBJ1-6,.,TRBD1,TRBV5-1,TGCGCCAGCAGCCTGGGGACAGTCTATGATTCACCCCTCCACTTT,CASSLGTVYDSPLHF
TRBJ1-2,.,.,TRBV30,TGTGCCTGGAGTGAGGCGATAGGATTTAATGGCTACACCTTC,CAWSEAIGFNGYTF
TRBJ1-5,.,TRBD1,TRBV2,TGTGCCAGCAACTCAGATTCCTCCAGGGGGAGTCAGCCCCAGCATTTT,CASNSDSSRGSQPQHF
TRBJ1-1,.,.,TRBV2,TGTGCCAGCAACAGGGAAGGCCGTATGAACACTGAAGCTTTCTTT,CASNREGRMNTEAFF
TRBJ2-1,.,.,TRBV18,TGTGCCAGCTCACCAAAGGAAGAGGTACAGCAGTTCTTC,CASSPKEEVQQFF
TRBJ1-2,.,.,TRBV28,TGTGCCAGCAGTTTCATGGGGATCTCCGCTTATGGCTACACCTTC,CASSFMGISAYGYTF
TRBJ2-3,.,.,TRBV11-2,TGTGCCAGCAGCTTTAATCTGGGAGATACGCAGTATTTT,CASSFNLGDTQYF
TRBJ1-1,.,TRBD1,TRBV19,TGTGCCAGTACCCGGACAGGGGCGAGCACTGAAGCTTTCTTT,CASTRTGASTEAFF
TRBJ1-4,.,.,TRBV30,TGTGCCTGGTCGACAGGATTTAATGAAAAACTGTTTTTT,CAWSTGFNEKLFF
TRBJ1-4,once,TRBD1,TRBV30,TGTGCCTGGAGCCCAGGACAGGGATCTAATGAAAAACTGTTTTTT,CAWSPGQGSNEKLFF
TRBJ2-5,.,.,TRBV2,TGTGCCAGCAGCTACGGACAGTTCCAAGAGACCCAGTACTTC,CASSYGQFQETQYF
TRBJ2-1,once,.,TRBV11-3,TGTGCCAGCAGCTTATCGTCGGGAGTGCGCAATGAGCAGTTCTTC,CASSLSSGVRNEQFF
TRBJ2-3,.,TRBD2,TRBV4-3,TGCGCCAGCAGCCAAGAAGCGGGAGGGAACACAGATACGCAGTATTTT,CASSQEAGGNTDTQYF
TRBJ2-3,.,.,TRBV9,TGTGCCAGCAGCGTAGCTACCCCCGTTTATGACCTCGGGGGCACAGATACGCAGTATTTT,CASSVATPVYDLGGTDTQYF
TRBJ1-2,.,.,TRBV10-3,TGTGCCATCAGCCCGGACGGAGTAAACACAGGGGGCTACACCTTC,CAISPDGVNTGGYTF
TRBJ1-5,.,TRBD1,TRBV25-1,TGTGCCAGCAGTGGCCAAAAGGGGGCAGGTCAGCCCCAGCATTTT,CASSGQKGAGQPQHF
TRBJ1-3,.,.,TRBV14,TGTGCCAGCAGCCCCCGGGTTGGGGTATATGGAAACACCATATATTTT,CASSPRVGVYGNTIYF
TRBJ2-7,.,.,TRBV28,TGTGCCAGCAGTTTATTAGGGACCACCTACGAGCAGTACTTC,CASSLLGTTYEQYF
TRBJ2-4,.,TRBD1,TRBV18,TGTGCCAGCTCTCCCGGGACAGAGAAAAACATTCAGTACTTC,CASSPGTEKNIQYF
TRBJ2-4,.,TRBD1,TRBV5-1,TGCGCCAGCAGCTTGGAGGCAGGGGGCCAGAAACTAGCCAAAAACATTCAGTACTTC,CASSLEAGGQKLAKNIQYF